What follows are 21 T cell receptor beta chains derived from one specimen sequenced in a study of Tregs in tolerant kidney transplant recipients. Repertoires were generated with immunoSEQ multiplex PCR, while TCRdb's copy carries only in-frame clones and drops some. Among about 110,000 clones listed, 90% were seen once. Sequenced here: CD4+ T cells from blood, sampled before the transplant. Receptors originate from a human donor who received a combined kidney and bone marrow transplant.

This chain links TRBV5-6 with TRBJ2-2; maybe TRBD1 (6 bases). Between the trimmed V and J ends, which lost 0 bases and 4 bases, there was a span of 7 bases. The CDR3 contains 14 residues. Germline V lookup: CDR1 SGHDT, CDR2 YYEEEE. For the CDR3, the DNA is TGTGCCAGCAGCTTGGCCAGGGGCACCGGGGAGCTGTTTTTT. It translates to CASSLARGTGELFF.

The chain has TRBV19 and TRBJ2-2; possibly TRBD1 for D (5 bases). The CDR3 covers 15 residues. Germline CDR1 and CDR2: LNHDA and SQIVND (reference sequence). V was pared by 5 bases and J by 6 bases, with 16 bases between. CDR3 sequence reads: CASSWDAGSPGELFF. Here the CDR3 DNA reads TGTGCCAGTAGTTGGGATGCAGGGTCCCCCGGGGAGCTGTTTTTT.

The rearrangement joins TRBV5-5 to TRBJ1-3; weak D call: TRBD1 (5 bases). The CDR3 loop spans 15 amino acids. The germline CDR1 and CDR2 sequences are SGHKS and YYEKEE (reference sequence). The germline V and J ends were trimmed by 4 bases and 8 bases, with 19 bases remaining between them. CDR3 in amino acids: CASSPIGAGGHTIYF. In DNA, the CDR3 is TGTGCCAGCAGCCCCATCGGGGCCGGAGGGCACACCATATATTTT.

This chain links TRBV11-2 with TRBJ1-3, with D possibly matching TRBD1 (5 bases). This CDR3 has 16 amino acids. Trimming cost V 0 bases and J 2 bases, with 11 bases left between them. Germline assignment: CDR1 SGHAT and CDR2 FQNNGV. CDR3 sequence: CASSLESGGTGNTIYF. The DNA for the CDR3 is TGTGCCAGCAGCTTAGAATCCGGGGGAACTGGAAACACCATATATTTT.

This clone came up a few times. The gene calls are TRBV5-5 and TRBJ1-5; D not certain. Germline lookup yields CDR1 SGHKS and CDR2 YYEKEE (reference sequence). The CDR3 covers 15 residues. V dropped 7 bases and J dropped 0 bases, with 14 bases sitting between them. In DNA form, the CDR3 reads TGTGCCAGCCGTTCTGGGAGCTATAGCAATCAGCCCCAGCATTTT. This encodes CASRSGSYSNQPQHF.

The chain recombines TRBV10-3 with TRBJ1-1; 8 bases fit TRBD1. Germline CDR1 reads ENHRY; CDR2 reads SYGVKD. The CDR3 covers 13 residues. V was clipped by 11 bases and J by 2 bases; unmatched bases: 7. CDR3 sequence reads: CAASGQVNTEAFF. The DNA for the CDR3 is TGTGCCGCGTCGGGACAGGTCAACACTGAAGCTTTCTTT.

The rearrangement uses TRBV14 and TRBJ1-4; unclear D gene. This CDR3 has 12 residues. Germline lookup yields CDR1 SGHDN and CDR2 FVKESK. V was clipped by 1 base and J by 14 bases, with 11 bases between them. The CDR3, as DNA: TGTGCCAGCAGCCAAGGGCACGGGAGGCTGTTTTTT. It translates to CASSQGHGRLFF.

The chain uses TRBV6-6 and TRBJ1-5; 11 nucleotides agree with TRBD1. V lost 8 bases, J lost 4 bases, and 4 bases stayed unmatched. The CDR3 has 14 residues. Germline CDR1 MNHNY, CDR2 SVGAGI (reference sequence). CDR3 region: CASRTGGINQPQHF. The CDR3 bases are TGTGCCAGCCGGACAGGGGGCATTAATCAGCCCCAGCATTTT.

The V and J genes are TRBV4-3 and TRBJ2-1; the match to TRBD2 covers 13 bases. This CDR3 contains 15 residues. V lost 6 bases and J lost 8; bases outside the gene matches: 7. CDR1 is LGHNA, CDR2 YSLEER, per germline. CDR3 nucleotide sequence: TGCGCCAGCAGTTTGGGACTAGCGGGACTGTATGAGCAGTTCTTC. Its translation: CASSLGLAGLYEQFF.

This clone was seen a handful of times. This sequence joins TRBV7-6 and TRBJ2-7; D call uncertain. This CDR3 region has 12 residues. The ends were cut back, 5 bases at V and 3 bases at J, with 8 bases in the middle. Germline values: CDR1 SGHVS, CDR2 FNYEAQ. CDR3 sequence reads: CASSPQNYEQYF. In DNA form, the CDR3 reads TGTGCCAGCAGCCCGCAGAACTACGAGCAGTACTTC.

The chain is built from TRBV28 and TRBJ2-7, with 8 bases that match TRBD1. The CDR3 loop spans 15 amino acids. Germline CDR1 MDHEN, CDR2 SYDVKM. V dropped 3 bases and J dropped 4; count of bases not matched to a gene: 8. The CDR3 loop reads CASSLEGTGDYEQYF. The DNA of the CDR3 is TGTGCCAGCAGTTTGGAGGGGACAGGTGATTACGAGCAGTACTTC.

The V call is TRBV10-3, the J call TRBJ2-2; 9 positions agree with TRBD1. Germline assignment: CDR1 ENHRY and CDR2 SYGVKD. This CDR3 has 14 amino acids. With V trimmed by 8 bases and J by 0 bases, 1 base remained unmatched. CDR3 loop: CAIRQGANTGELFF. For the CDR3, the DNA is TGTGCCATCCGACAGGGGGCGAACACCGGGGAGCTGTTTTTT.

The V and J genes are TRBV7-9 and TRBJ2-1, with 13 bases aligning to TRBD2. Germline CDR1 is SEHNR and CDR2 is FQNEAQ (reference sequence). With V trimmed by 5 bases and J by 10 bases, 11 bases remained unmatched. The CDR3 runs 16 residues. This CDR3 reads CASSHRLAGGLKEQFF. The CDR3 DNA reads TGTGCCAGCAGCCACCGACTAGCGGGAGGACTCAAGGAGCAGTTCTTC. The complete variable domain, with remaining parts taken from reference TRBV7-9 and TRBJ2-1, reads DTGVSQNPRHKITKRGQNVTFRCDPISEHNRLYWYRQTLGQGPEFLTYFQNEAQLEKSRLLSDRFSAERPKGSFSTLEIQRTEQGDSAMYLCASSHRLAGGLKEQFFGPGTRLTVL.

The chain recombines TRBV5-1 with TRBJ2-7; tentative D call: TRBD2 (6 bases). Per germline, CDR1 SGHRS and CDR2 YFSETQ. The CDR3 is 16 residues long. V dropped 4 bases and J dropped 5 bases, with 22 bases sitting between them. DNA of the CDR3: TGCGCCAGCAGCCCCCACGGATGGCTAGCGATCCACGAGCAGTACTTC. Its translation is CASSPHGWLAIHEQYF.

In its sample, this clone was seen a few times. The V call is TRBV20-1, the J call TRBJ2-5; D might be TRBD1 (5 bases). The CDR3 totals 11 residues. Germline values: CDR1 DFQATT, CDR2 SNEGSKA (reference sequence). V lost 7 bases and J 3 bases, leaving 9 bases between the germline ends. The CDR3 region has the DNA TGCAGTGGAGGACACGAAGAGACCCAGTACTTC. Residues: CSGGHEETQYF.

CDR3 region: CASSPSGTNTGELFF. The CDR3 DNA is TGTGCCAGCAGCCCTAGCGGGACGAACACCGGGGAGCTGTTTTTT. V and J are TRBV11-3 and TRBJ2-2; 9 bases line up with TRBD2. Germline CDR1 reads SGHNT; CDR2 reads YENEEA. V lost 5 bases and J lost 0; bases outside the gene matches: 1. The CDR3 length is 15 residues. Filled out from reference TRBV11-3 and TRBJ2-2, the complete variable domain reads EAGVVQSPRYKIIEKKQPVAFWCNPISGHNTLYWYLQNLGQGPELLIRYENEEAVDDSQLPKDRFSAERLKGVDSTLKIQPAELGDSAVYLCASSPSGTNTGELFFGEGSRLTVL.

J is TRBJ1-3 and V is TRBV28; D call uncertain. This CDR3 is 15 amino acids long. Germline CDR1 is MDHEN and CDR2 is SYDVKM. The germline V and J ends were trimmed by 5 bases and 2 bases, with 13 bases remaining between them. Written as DNA, the CDR3 is TGTGCCAGCAGTCCGTCGCTGAACACTGGAAACACCATATATTTT. Protein sequence: CASSPSLNTGNTIYF.

The chain has TRBV7-9 and TRBJ1-1, with D tentatively TRBD1 (5 bases). The CDR3 covers 18 residues. V dropped 5 bases and J dropped 0 bases, with 22 bases sitting between them. CDR1 is SEHNR and CDR2 is FQNEAQ in the germline V gene (reference sequence). The CDR3 is CASSVPLGGGLLNTEAFF. DNA of the CDR3: TGTGCCAGCAGCGTCCCCTTGGGGGGAGGGTTACTGAACACTGAAGCTTTCTTT.

The chain links TRBV6-6 to TRBJ2-7; D possibly corresponds to TRBD1 (5 bases). Trimming removed 2 bases at V and 1 base at J, with 9 bases between. The germline V gene has CDR1 MNHNY and CDR2 SVGAGI (reference sequence). CDR3 size: 14 residues. CDR3 region: CASSYEDSSYEQYF. The CDR3 nucleotides are TGTGCCAGCAGTTACGAAGACAGTTCCTACGAGCAGTACTTC.

The V call is TRBV19, the J call TRBJ2-3; D may be TRBD2 (6 bases). The V and J ends lost 7 bases and 6 bases respectively, with 17 bases between them. From germline, CDR1 is LNHDA and CDR2 SQIVND (reference sequence). This CDR3 is 14 amino acids long. The CDR3 sequence: CASTRGSGADTQYF. The CDR3 DNA sequence: TGTGCCAGTACCCGGGGGTCCGGAGCCGATACGCAGTATTTT.

The chain recombines TRBV7-9 with TRBJ2-1, with 12 bases matching TRBD1. Germline trimming cut 5 bases from V and 6 bases from J; bases unmatched to any gene: 5. Germline values: CDR1 SEHNR, CDR2 FQNEAQ (reference sequence). The CDR3 extends over 15 amino acids. The CDR3 nucleotides read TGTGCCAGCAGCCCCGGGACAGGGGGCACCAATGAGCAGTTCTTC. Its translation: CASSPGTGGTNEQFF.